This T cell receptor (beta chain) stems from a study of OX40 agonist ivuxolimab in advanced cancers. Turning to the study itself: Antecedent anti-PD-1, anti-PD-L1 or anti-CTLA-4 therapy was permissible, with 30% to 50% having received some.

Repertoires were generated with immunoSEQ multiplex PCR, while TCRdb's copy carries only in-frame clones and drops some. In the table there are tens of thousands of clones, roughly nine tenths of which are singletons. The germline CDR1 and CDR2 sequences are SGHAT and FQNNGV. CDR3 length: 16 amino acids. Between the trimmed V and J ends, which lost 4 bases and 9 bases, there was a span of 22 bases. The clonotype originates from an adult with an advanced solid tumor such as melanoma, head and neck, liver or kidney cancer. The material sequenced was CD4+ or CD8+ T cells sorted from blood, taken in a trial of the OX40 agonist ivuxolimab. The chain links TRBV11-2 to TRBJ1-5; tentatively, D is TRBD1 (6 bases). In DNA form, the CDR3 reads TGTGCCAGCAGCTGGGGACATAATGCCCGGGCGGGGCCCCAGCATTTT. Encoded protein: CASSWGHNARAGPQHF.